These T cell receptor beta chains were read from a single sample in a study of a mutant IDH1 vaccine in newly diagnosed glioma. Which antigens these TCRs recognize remains unknown. Measured with immunoSEQ multiplex PCR; TCRdb has only the in-frame clones, and not every one. The table shows 25,000 to 40,000 clones, with around nine tenths occurring only once. This specimen consisted of PBMCs, obtained from a glioma patient whose treatment included an IDH1 peptide vaccine. Receptors were obtained from a middle-aged man with glioma. CDR3s include the opening cysteine and the closing phenylalanine or tryptophan. A D gene is named only where the DNA matches it firmly. Clone size, where shown, is once, few, many, or a class for clones that have expanded.

V gene	clone size	CDR3 length	J gene	D gene	CDR3 DNA	CDR3 protein
TRBV2	.	14	TRBJ2-2	TRBD1	TGTGCCAGCAGGAAAACAGGGGATACCGGGGAGCTGTTTTTT	CASRKTGDTGELFF
TRBV25-1	.	14	TRBJ1-6	.	TGTGCCAGCAGGACCTCGGTGCATAATTCACCCCTCCACTTT	CASRTSVHNSPLHF
TRBV6-1	.	11	TRBJ1-2	.	TGTGCCAGCATGCAAGACTATGGCTACACCTTC	CASMQDYGYTF
TRBV5-1	.	14	TRBJ2-5	.	TGCGCCAGCGGAGGCCAGACAGTAGGGGAGACCCAGTACTTC	CASGGQTVGETQYF
TRBV28	.	17	TRBJ2-4	.	TGTGCCAGCAGTTCAGGAGGACTTTTGATGGACAAAAACATTCAGTACTTC	CASSSGGLLMDKNIQYF
TRBV6-1	.	16	TRBJ1-4	.	TGTGCCAGCAGTGAAGCCAAGGGTGGTGGGAATGAAAAACTGTTTTTT	CASSEAKGGGNEKLFF
TRBV21-1	.	15	TRBJ1-2	.	TGTGCCAGCAGCAAAGCGAGGGCCTCTAACTATGGCTACACCTTC	CASSKARASNYGYTF
TRBV7-9	.	15	TRBJ2-1	.	TGTGCCAGCAGCTTAGGACAGGTGATTTACAATGAGCAGTTCTTC	CASSLGQVIYNEQFF
TRBV27	.	13	TRBJ1-2	.	TGTGCCAGCTCTCCCACTGGGGCGGGGGGCTACACCTTC	CASSPTGAGGYTF
TRBV5-5	.	18	TRBJ1-3	.	TGTGCCAGCAGCTTGAATACTGGGGAGGTTAGCTCTGGAAACACCATATATTTT	CASSLNTGEVSSGNTIYF
TRBV2	.	15	TRBJ1-6	.	TGTGCCAGCAGTGTCCGGGGCCGGGAGAATTCACCCCTCCACTTT	CASSVRGRENSPLHF
TRBV4-3	.	15	TRBJ2-6	.	TGCGCCAGCAGCCAAGATGGCTCTGGGGCCAACGTCCTGACTTTC	CASSQDGSGANVLTF
TRBV6-4	.	15	TRBJ2-3	TRBD2	TGTGCCAGCAGTAACTTAGCGGGAGACACAGATACGCAGTATTTT	CASSNLAGDTDTQYF
TRBV7-9	.	14	TRBJ2-7	.	TGTGCCAGCAGCTTAGCAGGCGGGGTTCCCGAGCAGTACTTC	CASSLAGGVPEQYF
TRBV5-4	.	13	TRBJ2-7	TRBD2	TGTGCCACCGACGCAGCGGGAGGTAGCGAGCAGTACTTC	CATDAAGGSEQYF
TRBV19	.	13	TRBJ1-2	.	TGTGCCAGTAGTATGGAGGGGGAGAATGGCTACACCTTC	CASSMEGENGYTF
TRBV5-1	once	14	TRBJ1-2	TRBD1	TGCGCCAGCAGCTTGACAGGGGCCATATATGGCTACACCTTC	CASSLTGAIYGYTF
TRBV10-1	.	13	TRBJ1-2	.	TGCGCCAGCAGCCAGGGGCCCAACTATGGCTACACCTTC	CASSQGPNYGYTF
TRBV11-3	.	15	TRBJ2-2	TRBD2	TGTGCCAGCAGCTCCTTAGCGGGTGGCACCGGGGAGCTGTTTTTT	CASSSLAGGTGELFF
TRBV4-2	.	15	TRBJ2-1	.	TGTGCCAGCAGCCAAGACGGAACAGAAAACAATGAGCAGTTCTTC	CASSQDGTENNEQFF
TRBV6-5	once	16	TRBJ1-2	.	TGTGCCAGCAGTTACTCGGCTCAGGGAACCAACTATGGCTACACCTTC	CASSYSAQGTNYGYTF
TRBV5-8	.	17	TRBJ2-4	.	TGTGCCAGCAGCGCCGGACAGTGGGTGGGGGTCAAAAACATTCAGTACTTC	CASSAGQWVGVKNIQYF
TRBV5-1	.	15	TRBJ1-1	TRBD1	TGCGCCAGCAGCTACACCGGGACAGGGGCGAATGAAGCTTTCTTT	CASSYTGTGANEAFF
TRBV18	.	14	TRBJ2-3	TRBD1	TGTGCCAGCTCACCATGGGACAGGAGAGATACGCAGTATTTT	CASSPWDRRDTQYF
TRBV11-2	.	14	TRBJ1-2	.	TGTGCCAGCAGCCGGCCGGCAGGGCCCTATGGCTACACCTTC	CASSRPAGPYGYTF
TRBV7-2	.	16	TRBJ2-1	.	TGTGCCAGCAGCCCGGGGGGACAGCGGAACTACAATGAGCAGTTCTTC	CASSPGGQRNYNEQFF
TRBV7-7	.	15	TRBJ2-1	TRBD1	TGTGCTAGCAGCCTAGGGACAGGGACGTACAATGAGCAGTTCTTC	CASSLGTGTYNEQFF
TRBV6-1	.	16	TRBJ2-5	.	TGTGCCAGCAGTGAAGATGCCGGCGGCACTTTTGTGGGTTACTACTTC	CASSEDAGGTFVGYYF
TRBV5-2	.	15	TRBJ2-7	.	TGTGCCAGCAGCTCCCTGGGTACAGGGTTCCACGAGCAGTACTTC	CASSSLGTGFHEQYF